This T cell receptor (beta chain) was captured by sequencing in a study of cytomegalovirus exposure and HLA in healthy donors. CDR3 length: 16 residues. CDR1 SGHNT and CDR2 YYREEE come from the germline V gene (reference sequence). The V end was cut by 4 bases, the J end by 7 bases, with 22 bases between. The study's findings and limits: Among TCR beta chains of equal frequency, HLA-associated ones were more clonally expanded in a later analysis.

On this clone itself: The antigen is unknown.

Regarding donors, all were healthy bone marrow donors. PCR employed 60 Vbeta and 13 Jbeta primers. Sequencing was performed with immunoSEQ multiplex PCR; in TCRdb, only in-frame clones are kept and a portion is missing. Of 100,000 to 120,000 clones detected, roughly 78% appear once; the ten largest clones hold around 1.3%. V gene TRBV5-4 combines with J gene TRBJ2-3, with D tentatively TRBD2 (7 bases). The sample taken for sequencing was PBMCs. The clonotype comes from a woman aged 30 to 39 in good health and CMV-seronegative. The CDR3 DNA follows: TGTGCCAGCAGCGGATTGGGGAGGGGGTATCCGTATACGCAGTATTTT. This codes for CASSGLGRGYPYTQYF.